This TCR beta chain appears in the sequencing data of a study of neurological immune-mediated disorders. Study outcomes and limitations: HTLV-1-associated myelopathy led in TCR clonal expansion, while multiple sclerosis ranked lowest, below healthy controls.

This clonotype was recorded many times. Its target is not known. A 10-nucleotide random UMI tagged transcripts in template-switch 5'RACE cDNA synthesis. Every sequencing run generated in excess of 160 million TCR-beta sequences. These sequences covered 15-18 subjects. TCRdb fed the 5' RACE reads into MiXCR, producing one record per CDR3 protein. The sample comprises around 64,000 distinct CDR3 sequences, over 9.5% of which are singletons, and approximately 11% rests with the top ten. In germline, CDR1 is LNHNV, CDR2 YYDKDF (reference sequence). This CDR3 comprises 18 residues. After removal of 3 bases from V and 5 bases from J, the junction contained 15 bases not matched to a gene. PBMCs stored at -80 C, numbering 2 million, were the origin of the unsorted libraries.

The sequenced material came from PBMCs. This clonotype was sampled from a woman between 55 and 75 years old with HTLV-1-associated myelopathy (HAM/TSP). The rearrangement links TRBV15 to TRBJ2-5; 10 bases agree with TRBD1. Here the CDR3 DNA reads TGTGCCACCAGCAGTATGGGTCAGACAGGGGGCATCTTGGAGACCCAGTACTTC. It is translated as CATSSMGQTGGILETQYF. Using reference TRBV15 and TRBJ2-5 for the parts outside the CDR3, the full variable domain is DAMVIQNPRYQVTQFGKPVTLSCSQTLNHNVMYWYQQKSSQAPKLLFHYYDKDFNNEADTPDNFQSRRPNTSFCFLDIRSPGLGDTAMYLCATSSMGQTGGILETQYFGPGTRLLVL.